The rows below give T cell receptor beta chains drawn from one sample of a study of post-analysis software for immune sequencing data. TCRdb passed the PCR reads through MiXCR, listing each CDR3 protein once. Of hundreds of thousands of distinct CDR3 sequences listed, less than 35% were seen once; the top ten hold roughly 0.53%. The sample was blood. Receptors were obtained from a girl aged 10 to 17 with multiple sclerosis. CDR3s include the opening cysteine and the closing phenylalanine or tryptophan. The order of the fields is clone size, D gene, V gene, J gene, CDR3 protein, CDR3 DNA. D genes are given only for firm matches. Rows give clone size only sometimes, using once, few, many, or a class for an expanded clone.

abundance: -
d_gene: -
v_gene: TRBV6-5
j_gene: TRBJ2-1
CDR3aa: CASSPTFAYNEQFF
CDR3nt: TGTGCCAGCAGCCCGACTTTCGCCTACAATGAGCAGTTCTTC

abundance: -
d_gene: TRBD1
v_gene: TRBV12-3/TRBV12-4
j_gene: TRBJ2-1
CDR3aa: CASSFNRGRLNEQFF
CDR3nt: TGTGCCAGCAGTTTTAACAGGGGCCGACTTAATGAGCAGTTCTTC

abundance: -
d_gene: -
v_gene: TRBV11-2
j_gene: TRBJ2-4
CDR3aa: CASSRRVSEGDIQYF
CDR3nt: TGTGCCAGCAGCAGACGCGTCTCTGAGGGTGACATTCAGTACTTC

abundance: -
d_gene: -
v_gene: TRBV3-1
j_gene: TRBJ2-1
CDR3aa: CASSQDNFPGLNYNEQFF
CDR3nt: TGTGCCAGCAGCCAAGATAATTTCCCGGGACTGAATTACAATGAGCAGTTCTTC

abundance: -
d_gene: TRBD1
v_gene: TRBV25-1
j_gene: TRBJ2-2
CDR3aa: CASSRNRGRLPGELFF
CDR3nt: TGTGCCAGCAGCCGAAACAGGGGGCGCTTGCCCGGGGAGCTGTTTTTT

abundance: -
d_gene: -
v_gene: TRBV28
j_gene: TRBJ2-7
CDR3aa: CASGLKAPPYEQYF
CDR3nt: TGTGCCAGCGGACTCAAAGCTCCCCCCTACGAGCAGTACTTC

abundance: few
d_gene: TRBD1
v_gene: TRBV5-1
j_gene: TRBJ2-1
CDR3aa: CASSLALGTGGKNEQFF
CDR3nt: TGCGCCAGCAGCTTGGCCTTGGGGACAGGGGGCAAGAATGAGCAGTTCTTC

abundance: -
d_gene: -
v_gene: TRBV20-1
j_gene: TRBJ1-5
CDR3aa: CSASPTGTKEQPQHF
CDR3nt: TGCAGTGCTAGCCCCACCGGGACAAAGGAACAGCCCCAGCATTTT

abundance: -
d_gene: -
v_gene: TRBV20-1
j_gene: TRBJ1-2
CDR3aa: CSATGPLNYGYTF
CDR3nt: TGCAGTGCTACGGGACCCTTAAACTATGGCTACACCTTC

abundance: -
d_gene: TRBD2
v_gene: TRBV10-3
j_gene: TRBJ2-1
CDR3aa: CAISEGKAGGTYNEQFF
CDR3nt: TGTGCCATCAGTGAGGGGAAAGCGGGAGGGACCTACAATGAGCAGTTCTTC

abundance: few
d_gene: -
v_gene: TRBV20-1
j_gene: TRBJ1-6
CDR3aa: CSAREGNSPLHF
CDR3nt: TGCAGTGCTAGAGAGGGCAATTCACCCCTCCACTTT

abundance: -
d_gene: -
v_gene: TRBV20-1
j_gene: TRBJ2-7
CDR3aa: CSANIAEEQYF
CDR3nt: TGCAGTGCTAACATCGCTGAGGAGCAGTACTTC

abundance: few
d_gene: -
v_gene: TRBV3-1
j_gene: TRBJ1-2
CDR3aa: CASSQPGSASINYGYTF
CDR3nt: TGTGCCAGCAGCCAACCGGGGAGCGCGAGCATCAACTATGGCTACACCTTC

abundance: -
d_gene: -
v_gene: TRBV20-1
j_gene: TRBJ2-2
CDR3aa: CSARDPLAVTNTGELFF
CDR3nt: TGCAGTGCTAGGGACCCGTTAGCGGTAACGAACACCGGGGAGCTGTTTTTT

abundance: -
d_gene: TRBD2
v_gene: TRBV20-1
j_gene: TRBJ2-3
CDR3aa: CSAPGLAGADTQYF
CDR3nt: TGCAGTGCCCCGGGACTAGCGGGAGCGGATACGCAGTATTTT

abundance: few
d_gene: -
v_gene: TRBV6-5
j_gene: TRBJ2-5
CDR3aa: CASSPKSRGTQYF
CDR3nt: TGTGCCAGCAGCCCAAAATCTAGGGGGACCCAGTACTTC

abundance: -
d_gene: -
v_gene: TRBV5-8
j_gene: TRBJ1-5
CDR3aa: CASSTRISSNQPQHF
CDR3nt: TGTGCCAGCAGCACACGGATCTCTAGCAATCAGCCCCAGCATTTT

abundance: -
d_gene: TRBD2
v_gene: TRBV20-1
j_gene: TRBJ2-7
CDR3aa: CSARVGGLAGDFSCEQYF
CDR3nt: TGCAGTGCTAGAGTCGGTGGGCTAGCGGGAGATTTCTCCTGCGAGCAGTACTTC

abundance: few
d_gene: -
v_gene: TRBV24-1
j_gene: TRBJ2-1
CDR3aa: CATSDFRGEQFF
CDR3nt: TGTGCCACCAGTGATTTTAGGGGTGAGCAGTTCTTC

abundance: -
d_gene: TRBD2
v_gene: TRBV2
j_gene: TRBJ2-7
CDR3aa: CASRGGLAGGYEQYF
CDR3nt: TGTGCCAGCAGGGGAGGACTAGCGGGAGGGTACGAGCAGTACTTC

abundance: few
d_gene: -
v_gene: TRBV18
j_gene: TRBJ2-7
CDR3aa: CASSPSAREDYEQYF
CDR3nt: TGTGCCAGCTCACCATCTGCCAGGGAGGACTACGAGCAGTACTTC

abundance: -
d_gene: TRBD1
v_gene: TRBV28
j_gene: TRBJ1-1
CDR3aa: CASGTDLNTEAFF
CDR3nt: TGTGCCAGCGGGACAGACCTGAACACTGAAGCTTTCTTT

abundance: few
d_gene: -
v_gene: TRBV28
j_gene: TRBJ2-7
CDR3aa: CASSMDFEQYF
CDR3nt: TGTGCCAGCAGTATGGACTTCGAGCAGTACTTC

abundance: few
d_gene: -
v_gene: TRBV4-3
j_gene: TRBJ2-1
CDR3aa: CASRRDRVSYNEQFF
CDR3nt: TGCGCCAGCAGGAGGGACCGAGTCTCCTACAATGAGCAGTTCTTC

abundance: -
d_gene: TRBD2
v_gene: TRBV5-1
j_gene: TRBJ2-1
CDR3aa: CASSLAGRQETQFF
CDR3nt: TGCGCCAGCAGCTTGGCCGGGAGGCAAGAGACCCAGTTCTTC

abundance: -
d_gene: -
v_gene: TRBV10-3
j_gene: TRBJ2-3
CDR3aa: CATVSGDPATDTQYF
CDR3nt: TGTGCCACCGTGTCGGGGGACCCAGCAACAGATACGCAGTATTTT

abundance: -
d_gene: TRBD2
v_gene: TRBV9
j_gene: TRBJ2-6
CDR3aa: CASSLTLSGGATSGANVRTF
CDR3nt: TGTGCCAGCAGCCTCACACTTAGCGGGGGGGCCACCTCTGGGGCCAACGTCCGGACTTTC

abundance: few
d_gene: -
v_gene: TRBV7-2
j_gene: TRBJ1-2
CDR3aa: CASSLDGAGNYGYTF
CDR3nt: TGTGCCAGCAGCTTAGACGGCGCGGGTAACTATGGCTACACCTTC

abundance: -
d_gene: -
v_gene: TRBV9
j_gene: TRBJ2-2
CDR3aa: CASSVATGLTGELFF
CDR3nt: TGTGCCAGCAGCGTAGCTACGGGCCTCACCGGGGAGCTGTTTTTT

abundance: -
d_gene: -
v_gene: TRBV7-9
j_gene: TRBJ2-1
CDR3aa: CASSLVDTSAYNEQFF
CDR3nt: TGTGCCAGCAGCTTAGTCGACACATCGGCCTACAATGAGCAGTTCTTC

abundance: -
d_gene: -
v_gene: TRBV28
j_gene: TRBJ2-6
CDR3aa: CASSRPHSGANVLTF
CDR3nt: TGTGCCAGCAGCCGACCGCACTCTGGGGCCAACGTCCTGACTTTC